This T cell receptor (beta chain) is from a study of shared clonotypes between healthy human individuals. Study at large: There were three CD4 naive, three CD4 memory, two CD8 naive and one CD8 memory plates per donor. Study-level results: Clonotype sharing across a few donors was observed for around 5% of naive CD4 clonotypes. The study generally estimated greater richness for naive than memory subsets.

CD4+ cell separation produced CD45RA+ naive and CD45RA-negative memory subsets. With respect to this clone: Its antigen remains unidentified.

Here immunoSEQ multiplex PCR was the method, and the copy in TCRdb shows in-frame clones only, minus some. The sample carries hundreds of thousands of clones, roughly 70% recorded once. The material sequenced was memory CD4+ T cells sorted from blood. Specified subset: CD45RA-negative fraction. The sequence derives from a woman in her twenties or thirties in good health.

The CDR3 DNA follows: TGTGCCAGCAAAGGACTAGCGGGTTCCTACAATGAGCAGTTCTTC. It specifies CASKGLAGSYNEQFF. The chain carries TRBV27 and TRBJ2-1; 11 positions agree with TRBD2. There are 15 residues in the CDR3. J gave up 1 base and V 7 bases, and 3 bases lay outside the gene matches. CDR1 and CDR2 (germline): MNHEY, SMNVEV (reference sequence).